This T cell receptor (beta chain) was identified during a study of metastatic and nonmetastatic thyroid tumors. The study, taken as a whole, reports: Versus benign nodules, malignant thyroid tumors reportedly had significantly higher TCR beta diversity, in blood and tumor.

Patients underwent thyroid surgery, and none had received any treatment before it. TCRdb re-analyzed the PCR reads through MiXCR. The data show under 5,000 clones, 20% to 25% seen once. Comment on this clone: Its specificity is unknown.

The specimen sequenced was tumor tissue. This TCR was recovered from a male donor with papillary thyroid cancer or a benign thyroid nodule (not recorded which). Some clones in this sample may be carry-over from other donors' samples.

The CDR3 reads CADSVGREEAYEQYF. In DNA form, the CDR3 reads TGTGCCGACAGCGTGGGGCGGGAGGAAGCCTACGAGCAGTACTTC. The chain carries TRBV9 and TRBJ2-7; TRBD2 matches at 8 bases. CDR1 SGDLS and CDR2 YYNGEE come from the germline V gene. Losses at the gene ends were 10 bases for V and 2 bases for J; bases not matched to a gene: 14. There are 15 residues in the CDR3.